This passage covers 10 T cell receptor beta chains from one sample sequenced in a study of Ad26.COV2.S vaccination and SARS-CoV-2 variants. Treatment given: 19 received Ad26.COV2.S at low or high dose, single or two shots; about 5 received placebo; per-sample allocation not given. Sampling was performed 63 days after the first vaccine or placebo injection. Libraries were prepared by immunoSEQ multiplex PCR; TCRdb keeps only in-frame clonotypes and omits some of them. Seen here are about 350,000 clones, 80% to 90% observed once, and the top ten hold 3.3%. The sample here was peripheral blood, taken in a trial of Ad26.COV2.S vaccine versus placebo. These receptors all come from a person between 18 and 60 years old who received the Ad26.COV2.S COVID-19 vaccine or a placebo.

The chain joins TRBV14 to TRBJ2-7; tentative D call: TRBD1 (6 bases). V lost 1 base and J 3 bases, leaving 16 bases between the germline ends. This CDR3 comprises 16 residues. Looked up from germline, CDR1 is SGHDN and CDR2 is FVKESK. The CDR3 bases are TGTGCCAGCAGCCAAGCAGGGGCAGGGGCCCTCTACGAGCAGTACTTC. Translation gives CASSQAGAGALYEQYF.

The chain carries TRBV6-6 and TRBJ1-3; a possible D gene is TRBD1 (5 bases). Germline V gene sequence: CDR1 MNHNY, CDR2 SVGAGI (reference sequence). Trimming removed 6 bases at V and 0 bases at J, with 9 bases between. This CDR3 is 14 amino acids long. CDR3 coding DNA: TGTGCCAGCAGCCTGACAGACTCTGGAAACACCATATATTTT. As protein: CASSLTDSGNTIYF.

The chain uses TRBV4-3 and TRBJ1-2; D not certain. This CDR3 has 17 amino acids. The ends were cut back, 0 bases at V and 3 bases at J, with 17 bases in the middle. Germline-derived CDR1 and CDR2 are LGHNA and YSLEER. CDR3 DNA: TGCGCCAGCAGCCAAGATTTGGTCCGGGCGGGCCACTATGGCTACACCTTC. It encodes CASSQDLVRAGHYGYTF.

This clone was found a few times. The V and J genes are TRBV7-8 and TRBJ1-5; TRBD1 might be the D (5 bases). Germline V gene lookup returns CDR1 SGHVS and CDR2 FQNEAQ. CDR3 size: 14 residues. V gave up 0 bases and J gave up 3 bases, with 6 bases separating them. DNA of the CDR3: TGTGCCAGCAGCTTAGCGGGGGACAATCAGCCCCAGCATTTT. Translation: CASSLAGDNQPQHF.

J is TRBJ2-1 and V is TRBV3-1 (or the pseudogene TRBV3-2), with 7 bases that match TRBD2. This CDR3 region has 15 residues. Trimming took 2 bases from V and 4 from J; bases not matched to a gene: 5. Per the germline V gene, CDR1 is LGHDT and CDR2 is YNNKEL (reference sequence). The CDR3 reads CASSQSSGTYNEQFF. The CDR3 nucleotides read TGTGCCAGCAGCCAATCTAGCGGAACGTACAATGAGCAGTTCTTC.

This clone was counted a single time. The genes are TRBV6-2 or TRBV6-3 and TRBJ1-5, with D maybe TRBD1 (6 bases). Germline lookup yields CDR1 MNHEY and CDR2 SVGEGT. Trimming shortened V by 0 bases and J by 2 bases, and 14 bases separated the two germline ends. This CDR3 region has 17 residues. CDR3 in amino acids: CASSYSAGELGNQPQHF. The CDR3, as DNA: TGTGCCAGCAGTTACTCGGCAGGGGAATTGGGCAATCAGCCCCAGCATTTT.

A note on this clone: Other DNA sequences in this sample translate to the same CDR3. The chain carries TRBV9 and TRBJ2-1; 9 bases map to TRBD2. The CDR3 is 15 residues long. CDR1 is SGDLS and CDR2 is YYNGEE in the germline V gene. Trimming took 2 bases from V and 4 from J; bases not matched to a gene: 4. The CDR3 loop is CASSVSGSSYNEQFF. The DNA of the CDR3 is TGTGCCAGCAGCGTTAGCGGGAGTTCATACAATGAGCAGTTCTTC.

J is TRBJ2-5 and V is TRBV5-4; TRBD1 aligns across 7 bases. CDR3 length equals 14 residues. V shed 3 bases and J 2 bases; nucleotides not matched to a gene: 4. Per the germline V gene, CDR1 is SGHNT and CDR2 is YYREEE (reference sequence). The CDR3 here is CASSSGTVQETQYF. The CDR3 DNA reads TGTGCCAGCAGCTCCGGGACAGTTCAAGAGACCCAGTACTTC.

The CDR3 sequence is CAIRREDRSNTEAFF. CDR3 sequence (DNA): TGTGCCATCAGACGAGAGGACAGGTCGAACACTGAAGCTTTCTTT. This chain joins TRBV10-3 and TRBJ1-1; TRBD1 agrees at 7 bases. The CDR3 covers 15 residues. CDR1 and CDR2 (germline): ENHRY, SYGVKD. V was pared by 6 bases and J by 1 base, with 8 bases of the junction left unmatched.

The chain uses TRBV29-1 and TRBJ2-5; TRBD2 agrees at 10 bases. The CDR3 is made up of 13 amino acids. CDR1 and CDR2 (germline): SQVTM, ANQGSEA. Losses at the gene ends were 7 bases for V and 6 bases for J; bases not matched to a gene: 8. CDR3 in amino acids: CSELAGDGKTQYF. The CDR3 bases are TGCAGCGAGCTAGCGGGAGACGGAAAGACCCAGTACTTC.